This T cell receptor beta chain came from a study of blood T cell repertoires in COVID-19. Germline assignment: CDR1 SGHRS and CDR2 YFSETQ. Germline trimming cut 4 bases from V and 3 bases from J; bases unmatched to any gene: 13. This CDR3 region has 18 residues. Original processing methods: Researchers report that nucleated cell counts were estimated from reference gene primer amplification. Here immunoSEQ multiplex PCR was the method, and the copy in TCRdb shows in-frame clones only, minus some. That table is the source of V, J and clone size, and D and trimming were worked out from the DNA. The sample yields 110,000 or so clones, more than 80% seen once.

The chain joins TRBV5-1 to TRBJ2-6; 7 positions agree with TRBD1. This TCR came from a woman aged 40 to 49 with acute or convalescent COVID-19. The sequenced material came from peripheral blood. CDR3 bases: TGCGCCAGCAGCATAGACAGGGTAAATTTGGGTGGGGCCAACGTCCTGACTTTC. Protein sequence: CASSIDRVNLGGANVLTF.